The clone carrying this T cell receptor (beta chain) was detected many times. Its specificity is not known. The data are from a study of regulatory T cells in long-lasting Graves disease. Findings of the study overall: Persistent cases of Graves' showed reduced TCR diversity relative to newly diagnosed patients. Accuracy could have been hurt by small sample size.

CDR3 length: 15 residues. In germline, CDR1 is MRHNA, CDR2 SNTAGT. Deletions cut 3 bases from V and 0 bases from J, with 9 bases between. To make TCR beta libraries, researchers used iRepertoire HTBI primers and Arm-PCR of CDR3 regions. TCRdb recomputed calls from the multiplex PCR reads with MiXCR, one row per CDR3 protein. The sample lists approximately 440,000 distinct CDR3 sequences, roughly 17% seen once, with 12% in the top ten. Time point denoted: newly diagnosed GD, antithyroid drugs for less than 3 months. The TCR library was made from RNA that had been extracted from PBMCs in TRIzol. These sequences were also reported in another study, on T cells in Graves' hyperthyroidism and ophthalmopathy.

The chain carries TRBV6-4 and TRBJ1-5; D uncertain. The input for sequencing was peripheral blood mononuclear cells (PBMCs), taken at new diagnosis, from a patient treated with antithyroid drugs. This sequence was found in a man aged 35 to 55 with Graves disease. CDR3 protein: CASSEGTRSNQPQHF. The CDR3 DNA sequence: TGTGCCAGCAGTGAGGGCACTCGTAGCAATCAGCCCCAGCATTTT.